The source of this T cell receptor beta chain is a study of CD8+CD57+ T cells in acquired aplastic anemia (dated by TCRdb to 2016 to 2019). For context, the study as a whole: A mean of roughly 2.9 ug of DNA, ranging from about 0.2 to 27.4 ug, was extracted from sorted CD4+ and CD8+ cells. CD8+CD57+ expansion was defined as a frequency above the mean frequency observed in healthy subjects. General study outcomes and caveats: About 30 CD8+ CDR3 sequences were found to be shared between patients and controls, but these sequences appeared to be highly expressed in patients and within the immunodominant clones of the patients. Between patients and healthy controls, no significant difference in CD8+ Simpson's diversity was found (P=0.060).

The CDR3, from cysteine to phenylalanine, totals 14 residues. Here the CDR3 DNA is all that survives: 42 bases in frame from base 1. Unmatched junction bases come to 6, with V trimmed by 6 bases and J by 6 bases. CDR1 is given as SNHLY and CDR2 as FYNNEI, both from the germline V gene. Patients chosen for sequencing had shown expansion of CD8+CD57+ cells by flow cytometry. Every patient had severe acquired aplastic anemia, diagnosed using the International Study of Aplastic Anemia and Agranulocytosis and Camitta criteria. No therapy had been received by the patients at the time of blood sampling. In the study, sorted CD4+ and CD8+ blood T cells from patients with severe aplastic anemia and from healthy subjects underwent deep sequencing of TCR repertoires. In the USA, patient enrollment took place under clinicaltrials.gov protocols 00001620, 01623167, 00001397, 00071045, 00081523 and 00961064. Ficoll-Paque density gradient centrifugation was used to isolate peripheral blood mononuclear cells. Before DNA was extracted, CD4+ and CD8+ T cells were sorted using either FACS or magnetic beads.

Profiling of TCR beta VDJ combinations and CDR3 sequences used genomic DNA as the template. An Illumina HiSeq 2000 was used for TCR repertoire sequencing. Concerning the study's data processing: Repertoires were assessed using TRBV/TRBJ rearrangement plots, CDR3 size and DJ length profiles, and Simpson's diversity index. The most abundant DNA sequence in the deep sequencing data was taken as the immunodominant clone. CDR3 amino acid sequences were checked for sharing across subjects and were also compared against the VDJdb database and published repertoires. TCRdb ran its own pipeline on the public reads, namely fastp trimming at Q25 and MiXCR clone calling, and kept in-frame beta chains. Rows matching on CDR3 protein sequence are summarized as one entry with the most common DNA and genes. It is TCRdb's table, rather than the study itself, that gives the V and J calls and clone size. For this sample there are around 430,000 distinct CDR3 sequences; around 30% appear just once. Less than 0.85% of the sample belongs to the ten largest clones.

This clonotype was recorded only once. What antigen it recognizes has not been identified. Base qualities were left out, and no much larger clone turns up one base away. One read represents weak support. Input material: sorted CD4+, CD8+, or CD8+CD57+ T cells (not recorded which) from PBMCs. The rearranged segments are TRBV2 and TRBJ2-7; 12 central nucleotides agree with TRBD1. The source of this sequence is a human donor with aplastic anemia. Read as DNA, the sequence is TGTGCCAGCAGGGGGGGACAGGGGGCTTCCGAGCAGTACTTC. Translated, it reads CASRGGQGASEQYF.